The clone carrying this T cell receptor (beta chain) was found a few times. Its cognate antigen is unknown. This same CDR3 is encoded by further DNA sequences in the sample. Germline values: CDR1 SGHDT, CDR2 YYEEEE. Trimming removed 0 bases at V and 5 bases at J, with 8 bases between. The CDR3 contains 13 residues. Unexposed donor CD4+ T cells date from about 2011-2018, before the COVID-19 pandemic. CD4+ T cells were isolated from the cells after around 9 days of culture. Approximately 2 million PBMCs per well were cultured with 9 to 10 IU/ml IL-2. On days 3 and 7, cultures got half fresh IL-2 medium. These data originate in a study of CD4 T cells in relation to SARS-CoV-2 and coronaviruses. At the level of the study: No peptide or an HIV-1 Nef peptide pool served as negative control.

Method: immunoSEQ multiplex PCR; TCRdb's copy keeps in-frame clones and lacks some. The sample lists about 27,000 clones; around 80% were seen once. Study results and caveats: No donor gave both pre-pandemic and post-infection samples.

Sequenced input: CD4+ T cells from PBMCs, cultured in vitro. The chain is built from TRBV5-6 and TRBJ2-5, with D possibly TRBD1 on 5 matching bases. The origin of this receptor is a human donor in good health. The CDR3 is CASSLVGRETQYF. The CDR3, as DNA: TGTGCCAGCAGCTTGGTGGGGCGGGAGACCCAGTACTTC.